The rows below give T cell receptor beta chains drawn from one sample of a study of shared clonotypes between healthy human individuals. TCRdb's table, derived via immunoSEQ multiplex PCR, lists solely in-frame clones and lacks some. The table records roughly 2.5 million clones, approximately 90% of them present only once. The sequenced sample consisted of naive CD4+ T cells sorted from blood. The origin of the receptors is a man between 18 and 29 years old in good health. Both conserved end residues are trimmed from each CDR3. Not all rows give a size; the values are once, few, many and, for expanded clones, a class.

CDR3aa | v_gene | abundance
ATSRDRGQETQY | TRBV15 | -
ASRPGTYNYGYT | TRBV6-5 | -
SVARTGVSYEQY | TRBV29-1 | once
AWKGGQPQIKNTIY | TRBV30 | -
ASSLVGGTSYNEQF | TRBV7-2 | -
ASSRLAGKVADTQY | TRBV7-2 | -
ASTRISTDTQY | TRBV6-5 | -
ASSQMGTLRY | TRBV7-9 | once
ASSPTGAGYT | TRBV28 | -
ASSLGGPAEAF | TRBV11-1 | -
ASNPQIYNSPLH | TRBV28 | once
AWRFGGIETQY | TRBV30 | -
AISASGGYSYNEQF | TRBV10-3 | -
ASSRTSGSTDTQY | TRBV10-2 | -
ASSSQGWGDTQY | TRBV5-6 | -
ASSQEGRGRGTQY | TRBV2 | -
AWSASRTSGTTDTQY | TRBV30 | -
ASSEKSLSEQY | TRBV6-1 | -
ASSAEGQGPYEQY | TRBV7-8 | -
ASSTLAGDTGELF | TRBV6-5 | -
ASSIFGGMPYEQY | TRBV19 | -
ASSESGRKYGYT | TRBV6-1 | few
ASSYFATGGTEAF | TRBV6-5 | -
ASSDQPPGLLLLKDTEAF | TRBV27 | -
SSLAGDTDTQY | TRBV29-1 | -
ASSFTDPQEKLF | TRBV5-1 | -
ASSPSDRVVYGYT | TRBV18 | -
ASRREPSQPQH | TRBV6-1 | few
ASSGNPSSTQY | TRBV2 | -
AISESDRGGQNEQF | TRBV10-3 | -
ASSLPLWGISTDTQY | TRBV7-2 | -
ASSLESPSNTEAF | TRBV5-1 | -
AWTLSYNSPLH | TRBV30 | -
ASSPRIAGTSTDTQY | TRBV18 | -
ASSPADAGNYGYT | TRBV6-5 | -
ASRAGTSNQPQH | TRBV2 | -
ASSVAGGHEQY | TRBV10-2 | -
ASSLLIPDEQY | TRBV7-3 | once
ASSAKVLNTEAF | TRBV6-1 | -
ASSFGTIYGYT | TRBV5-1 | once
ASSELSRGTGANVLT | TRBV2 | -
ASSPRDRSSYEQY | TRBV11-2 | -
ASSYGSVTGELF | TRBV28 | -
ASSQDLWREKLF | TRBV4-1 | few
ASSYFYRDYGYT | TRBV5-4 | -
ASSFQTGYNSPLH | TRBV7-9 | -
ASSPLGGLSTGELF | TRBV7-2 | -
ASSRGYEQF | TRBV7-2 | -
ASSSQGPGTEAF | TRBV19 | -
ASSFLGTEAF | TRBV27 | few